The rows below give T cell receptor beta chains drawn from one sample of a study of Ad26.COV2.S vaccination and SARS-CoV-2 variants. The assay was immunoSEQ multiplex PCR, and TCRdb's table has in-frame clones only and misses some. The sample consists of under 250,000 clones, 87% of them appearing once. The sample in question was peripheral blood, obtained in a trial of Ad26.COV2.S vaccine versus placebo. The receptor set was obtained from a person aged 18-60 years who received the Ad26.COV2.S COVID-19 vaccine or a placebo. The CDR3 runs from the conserved cysteine through the conserved F or W. Each record gives: J gene, CDR3 length, V gene, CDR3 protein.

TRBJ2-2	16	TRBV7-9	CANRVRTNLNTGELFF
TRBJ2-3	15	TRBV4-1	CASSQDVVARDTQYF
TRBJ1-3	15	TRBV7-8	CASSLEHTSGNTIYF
TRBJ1-1	17	TRBV5-7	CASTLGNGGSGNTEAFF
TRBJ2-3	15	TRBV30	CAWRGVGGIADTQYF
TRBJ2-1	13	TRBV24-1	CATSDKQWNEQFF
TRBJ1-1	15	TRBV5-1	CASSLVGSLNTEAFF
TRBJ1-4	16	TRBV19	CASSIWAGGVGEKLFF
TRBJ1-6	15	TRBV30	CAWKLEGTYNSPLHF
TRBJ1-6	17	TRBV19	CASTLQSGSSYNSPLHF
TRBJ2-7	15	TRBV7-6	CASSLAGGSSYEQYF
TRBJ2-6	16	TRBV14	CASRPGHLSGANVLTF
TRBJ2-2	17	TRBV18	CASSPPTGRGSAGELFF
TRBJ2-3	16	TRBV2	CASSERRESSADTQYF